This entry describes one T cell receptor beta chain. With 9 bases clipped from V and 7 bases from J, the junction kept 11 bases outside the gene matches. CDR1 SNHLY and CDR2 FYNNEI come from the germline V gene. The CDR3 length is 13 residues. This record comes from a study of blood T cell repertoires in COVID-19. On the study more broadly: In each case, the material was cDNA or gDNA derived from T cells, B-cell-depleted T cells, or PBMCs.

Assay: immunoSEQ multiplex PCR; the TCRdb copy retains only in-frame clones and omits some. Of under 110,000 clones listed, about 87% are singletons. The chain has TRBV2 and TRBJ1-2; 7 positions match TRBD1. The clonotype comes from a woman aged 30 to 39 with acute or convalescent COVID-19. Sequencing was carried out using peripheral blood. As DNA, the CDR3 is TGTGCCAGTGCTCTCCGACAGGGCTCTGGCTACACCTTC. Translated: CASALRQGSGYTF.